This T cell receptor beta chain was profiled in a study of OX40 agonist ivuxolimab in advanced cancers. Study-level points and caveats: At doses 0.1 to 3.0 mg/kg, CD4+ and CD8+ clones expanded.

Generated by immunoSEQ multiplex PCR, the TCRdb table keeps only in-frame clones and is missing some. This sample has roughly 63,000 clones, with 80% to 90% found just once. Germline V gene lookup returns CDR1 SGHTA and CDR2 FQGNSA. There are 13 residues in the CDR3. Trimming cost V 2 bases and J 5 bases, with 9 bases left between them. This clone was found once. Antigen specificity is unknown. The specimen comprised CD4+ or CD8+ T cells sorted from blood, sampled in a trial of the OX40 agonist ivuxolimab. This clonotype was sampled from an adult with an advanced solid tumor such as melanoma, head and neck, liver or kidney cancer. This chain connects TRBV7-2 to TRBJ2-5; D not resolved. The CDR3 here is CASSLFSGETQYF. Written as DNA, the CDR3 is TGTGCCAGCAGCTTATTCTCAGGCGAGACCCAGTACTTC.